This T cell receptor beta chain was sequenced during a study of CD8+ T cells in alopecia areata. Turning to the study itself: Treated patients swallowed 5 to 10 mg of oral tofacitinib twice daily.

Following extraction, RNA underwent reverse transcription to cDNA, which served as the sequencing template. TCRdb's table, derived via immunoSEQ multiplex PCR, lists solely in-frame clones and lacks some. The table has about 1,400 clones, 75% seen once; the top ten hold roughly a tenth. In regard to this clone: Its specificity is unknown.

V lost 5 bases and J lost 5, with 8 bases in between. Germline V gene lookup returns CDR1 SGHTA and CDR2 FQGTGA. This CDR3 comprises 12 residues. As for treatment: oral pan-JAK inhibitor, 5-10 mg twice daily. Both peripheral blood and punch biopsies of lesional scalp skin were obtained from patients who had alopecia areata. Study-wide results and limits: Many expanded lesional clones remained in scalp and blood on tofacitinib. Scalp sample data also include resident alphabeta T cells from normal skin. Since there was just one nonresponder, nobody can yet say how baseline CD8+ expansion ties to response.

The V and J genes are TRBV7-3 and TRBJ2-3; tentatively, D is TRBD2 (5 bases). Material: skin, obtained at week 24, from a patient treated with tofacitinib. The sequence was obtained from a human donor with alopecia areata. CDR3 nucleotides: TGTGCCAGCAGCCCGAGCGGAGATACGCAGTATTTT. Translated: CASSPSGDTQYF.